This T cell receptor (beta chain) was recovered during a study of T cells in localized non-small cell lung cancer. The protocol was immunoSEQ multiplex PCR, while the TCRdb copy is restricted to in-frame clones and leaves out a portion. The data hold 25,000 to 40,000 clones, with approximately 80% observed a single time. Study conclusions and caveats: Those with higher blood T cell density had longer overall survival. In adjacent lung, a median around 55 of the top 100 tumor clones were found.

Worth noting for this clone: The antigen is unknown.

Per germline, CDR1 SQVTM and CDR2 ANQGSEA. J lost 1 base, V lost 5 bases, and 4 bases had no gene match. The CDR3 length is 14 residues. The sequencing here drew on peripheral blood, taken before any cancer treatment. The J gene is TRBJ2-2, the V gene TRBV29-1; 7 bases line up with TRBD2. The source of this sequence is a male donor aged 60 or over with stage II squamous cell lung carcinoma. CDR3 DNA sequence: TGCAGCGTTCTTACGGGGGGGAACACCGGGGAGCTGTTTTTT. Amino acid sequence: CSVLTGGNTGELFF.